This is a list of T cell receptor beta chains from one sample in a study of shared clonotypes between healthy human individuals. The table came from immunoSEQ multiplex PCR; TCRdb's copy has only in-frame clones and leaves some out. This sample has around 990,000 clones, with around three quarters found just once. The specimen sequenced was memory CD4+ T cells from PBMCs. The receptors shown here come from a man aged 18 to 29 in good health. Some clones in this sample may be carry-over from other donors' samples. CDR3s include the opening cysteine and the closing phenylalanine or tryptophan. Fields, in order: CDR3 protein, CDR3 DNA, D gene, V gene, clone size, J gene. A D gene is named only where the DNA matches it firmly. Clone size is given for some rows only: seen once, a few or many times, or a class if the clone is expanded.

CDR3 protein: CASSYGQGASGNTIYF; CDR3 DNA: TGTGCCAGCAGTTATGGACAGGGGGCTTCAGGAAACACCATATATTTT; D gene: TRBD1; V gene: TRBV6-5; clone size: NA; J gene: TRBJ1-3
CDR3 protein: CASSPTSGAASVEQFF; CDR3 DNA: TGTGCCAGCAGCCCCACTAGCGGGGCGGCGTCGGTTGAGCAGTTCTTC; D gene: TRBD2; V gene: TRBV7-2; clone size: NA; J gene: TRBJ2-1
CDR3 protein: CASSYLGGEYGYTF; CDR3 DNA: TGTGCCAGCAGTTACCTAGGGGGCGAATATGGCTACACCTTC; D gene: TRBD1; V gene: TRBV6-5; clone size: NA; J gene: TRBJ1-2
CDR3 protein: CASSLSGGNTEAFF; CDR3 DNA: TGTGCCAGCAGTTTATCGGGGGGCAACACTGAAGCTTTCTTT; D gene: NA; V gene: TRBV27; clone size: NA; J gene: TRBJ1-1
CDR3 protein: CASSPSRDQPQHF; CDR3 DNA: TGTGCCAGCTCACCATCCAGGGACCAGCCCCAGCATTTT; D gene: NA; V gene: TRBV18; clone size: NA; J gene: TRBJ1-5
CDR3 protein: CASSIRTGEDTQYF; CDR3 DNA: TGTGCCAGTAGTATTCGGACCGGGGAAGATACGCAGTATTTT; D gene: NA; V gene: TRBV19; clone size: few; J gene: TRBJ2-3
CDR3 protein: CASTSGSIAYEQYF; CDR3 DNA: TGTGCCAGCACTTCCGGGTCTATCGCCTACGAGCAGTACTTC; D gene: NA; V gene: TRBV7-8; clone size: NA; J gene: TRBJ2-7
CDR3 protein: CASSLGIYTEAFF; CDR3 DNA: TGTGCCAGCAGCTTGGGGATATACACTGAAGCTTTCTTT; D gene: NA; V gene: TRBV7-2; clone size: NA; J gene: TRBJ1-1
CDR3 protein: CASSPGPPQNTEAFF; CDR3 DNA: TGTGCCAGCTCACCGGGACCCCCTCAGAACACTGAAGCTTTCTTT; D gene: NA; V gene: TRBV18; clone size: once; J gene: TRBJ1-1
CDR3 protein: CASSLEGTGNEKLFF; CDR3 DNA: TGTGCCAGCAGTTTGGAGGGGACAGGGAATGAAAAACTGTTTTTT; D gene: TRBD1; V gene: TRBV6-6; clone size: NA; J gene: TRBJ1-4
CDR3 protein: CASSVGQGGLFF; CDR3 DNA: TGTGCCAGCAGCGTAGGCCAGGGAGGGCTGTTTTTT; D gene: NA; V gene: TRBV9; clone size: many; J gene: TRBJ2-2
CDR3 protein: CAISQQGAFGNTIYF; CDR3 DNA: TGTGCCATCAGTCAACAGGGGGCATTTGGAAACACCATATATTTT; D gene: TRBD1; V gene: TRBV10-3; clone size: NA; J gene: TRBJ1-3
CDR3 protein: CASSPTWAGQPQHF; CDR3 DNA: TGTGCCAGCAGCCCCACCTGGGCAGGCCAGCCCCAGCATTTT; D gene: NA; V gene: TRBV5-5; clone size: NA; J gene: TRBJ1-5
CDR3 protein: CASSFLGLAAGELFF; CDR3 DNA: TGTGCCAGCAGCTTTTTGGGACTAGCAGCCGGGGAGCTGTTTTTT; D gene: TRBD2; V gene: TRBV11-2; clone size: NA; J gene: TRBJ2-2
CDR3 protein: CSVGLGSTTTSKDGYTF; CDR3 DNA: TGCAGCGTTGGTTTAGGGAGCACAACGACCTCCAAGGATGGCTACACCTTC; D gene: NA; V gene: TRBV29-1; clone size: NA; J gene: TRBJ1-2
CDR3 protein: CASSLVDRASGYTF; CDR3 DNA: TGCGCCAGCAGCTTAGTAGACAGGGCAAGTGGCTACACCTTC; D gene: TRBD1; V gene: TRBV5-1; clone size: NA; J gene: TRBJ1-2
CDR3 protein: CASSHGTSGTGLAYEQYF; CDR3 DNA: TGTGCCAGCAGCCACGGGACTAGCGGGACCGGACTGGCCTACGAGCAGTACTTC; D gene: TRBD2; V gene: TRBV7-2; clone size: few; J gene: TRBJ2-7
CDR3 protein: CAISHSTNTEAFF; CDR3 DNA: TGTGCCATCAGTCACAGCACGAACACTGAAGCTTTCTTT; D gene: NA; V gene: TRBV10-3; clone size: many; J gene: TRBJ1-1
CDR3 protein: CASSLVGRVEQFF; CDR3 DNA: TGTGCCAGCAGTTTAGTGGGTCGGGTAGAGCAGTTCTTC; D gene: NA; V gene: TRBV11-1; clone size: many; J gene: TRBJ2-1
CDR3 protein: CASSVPGTGGNDGYEQYF; CDR3 DNA: TGCGCCAGCAGCGTACCCGGGACAGGGGGCAACGACGGCTACGAGCAGTACTTC; D gene: TRBD1; V gene: TRBV5-1; clone size: once; J gene: TRBJ2-7
CDR3 protein: CASSLSIAGVYEQYF; CDR3 DNA: TGTGCCAGCAGTTTATCGATAGCGGGAGTGTACGAGCAGTACTTC; D gene: TRBD2; V gene: TRBV27; clone size: few; J gene: TRBJ2-7
CDR3 protein: CASSGGFGWANVLTF; CDR3 DNA: TGTGCCAGCAGCGGGGGATTCGGATGGGCCAACGTCCTGACTTTC; D gene: NA; V gene: TRBV5-5; clone size: NA; J gene: TRBJ2-6
CDR3 protein: CASSPTGGAYEQYF; CDR3 DNA: TGTGCCAGCTCACCAACAGGGGGCGCATACGAGCAGTACTTC; D gene: TRBD1; V gene: TRBV18; clone size: NA; J gene: TRBJ2-7
CDR3 protein: CASSLTSGTGELFF; CDR3 DNA: TGCGCCAGCAGCTTGACTAGCGGGACCGGGGAGCTGTTTTTT; D gene: TRBD2; V gene: TRBV5-1; clone size: few; J gene: TRBJ2-2